This TCR beta chain was recovered during a study of T cells in Graves' hyperthyroidism and ophthalmopathy. Whole-study findings and limits: Appearing also in blood were most of the thyroid clonotypes expanded above 0.001.

Ophthalmopathy cases met thresholds of Clinical Activity Score at least 3, NOSPECS grade at least 4 and duration under 3 months. Each diagnosis was grounded in clinical symptoms, serum thyroxine and TRAb, thyroid ultrasound, and orbital computed tomography. The authors took PBMCs from roughly 10 ml fresh peripheral blood. Amplified regions were TCR beta CDR3 sequences from RNA transcripts. Using the HTBI primer set, a first-round RT-PCR was run on the TCR CDR3. In TCRdb, the multiplex PCR reads were re-called with MiXCR into one record per CDR3 protein. The sample records around 35,000 distinct CDR3 sequences, around 52% being singletons. Germline assignment: CDR1 DFQATT and CDR2 SNEGSKA (reference sequence). Unmatched junction bases numbered 14, after V lost 3 bases and J lost 3 bases. This CDR3 is 17 amino acids long. This clonotype was seen at least ten times. Antigen specificity is unknown.

This clonotype was obtained from a woman aged 40 to 50 with Graves' ophthalmopathy. The specimen was blood. This chain uses TRBV20-1 with TRBJ2-3; the match to TRBD2 covers 8 bases. Here the CDR3 DNA reads TGCAGTGCTAGTTGGTCCGGGAGGGCCCTCGGGACAGATACGCAGTATTTT. As protein: CSASWSGRALGTDTQYF.